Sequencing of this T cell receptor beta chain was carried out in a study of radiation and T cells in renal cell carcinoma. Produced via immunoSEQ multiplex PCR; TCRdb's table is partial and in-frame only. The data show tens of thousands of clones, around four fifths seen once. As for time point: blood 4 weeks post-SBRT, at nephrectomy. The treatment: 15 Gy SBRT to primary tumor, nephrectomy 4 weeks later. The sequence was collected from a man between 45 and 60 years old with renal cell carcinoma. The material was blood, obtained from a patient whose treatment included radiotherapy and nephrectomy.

The CDR3 loop is CASSHGDRDSPLHF. CDR3 coding DNA: TGTGCCAGCAGTCACGGTGACAGGGATTCACCCCTCCACTTT. V and J are TRBV25-1 and TRBJ1-6; 7 bases agree with TRBD1. The V gene's germline CDR1 is MGHDK and CDR2 SYGVNS. The CDR3 contains 14 residues. Trimming took 5 bases from V and 8 from J; bases not matched to a gene: 6.